These 28 T cell receptor beta chains share one sample of origin, sequenced in a study of OX40 agonist ivuxolimab in advanced cancers. Produced via immunoSEQ multiplex PCR; TCRdb's table is partial and in-frame only. The sample yields 50,000 to 70,000 clones, 85% to 90% seen once. The sample consisted of CD4+ or CD8+ T cells sorted from blood, taken in a trial of the OX40 agonist ivuxolimab. Receptors originate from an adult with an advanced solid tumor such as melanoma, head and neck, liver or kidney cancer.

The chain couples TRBV27 to TRBJ2-7, with a possible D match to TRBD2 (5 bases). Germline CDR1 and CDR2: MNHEY and SMNVEV (reference sequence). This CDR3 comprises 14 residues. The V end lost 3 bases, the J end lost 1 base, and 10 bases lay between the germline ends. CDR3 bases: TGTGCCAGCAGTTTTGGAGGCGGGTCCTACGAGCAGTACTTC. Translated, it gives CASSFGGGSYEQYF.

This clone was detected only a few times. The chain links TRBV2 to TRBJ1-4; D is uncertain. CDR1 is SNHLY and CDR2 is FYNNEI in the germline V gene. This CDR3 is 13 amino acids long. Trimming removed 6 bases at V and 7 bases at J, with 12 bases between. The CDR3 DNA is TGTGCCAGCAGAGCCCCGGTTTTTGAAAAACTGTTTTTT. Amino acid sequence: CASRAPVFEKLFF.

CDR3: CASSPPGPSYGYTF. CDR3 bases: TGTGCCAGCAGCCCCCCGGGACCGAGCTATGGCTACACCTTC. This rearrangement joins TRBV5-4 to TRBJ1-2, with a tentative D call TRBD1 (5 bases). V lost 4 bases and J lost 4, with 14 bases in between. There are 14 residues in the CDR3. The germline V gene encodes CDR1 SGHNT and CDR2 YYREEE (reference sequence). The whole variable domain, remainder taken from reference TRBV5-4 and TRBJ1-2, is ETGVTQSPTHLIKTRGQQVTLRCSSQSGHNTVSWYQQALGQGPQFIFQYYREEENGRGNFPPRFSGLQFPNYSSELNVNALELDDSALYLCASSPPGPSYGYTFGSGTRLTVV.

The chain combines TRBV27 with TRBJ2-1; the match to TRBD1 covers 7 bases. Trimming took 5 bases from V and 4 from J; bases not matched to a gene: 8. The germline V gene has CDR1 MNHEY and CDR2 SMNVEV (reference sequence). The CDR3 runs 15 residues. The CDR3 region has the DNA TGTGCCAGCAGTCGACGACAGGGACCATACAATGAGCAGTTCTTC. Protein sequence: CASSRRQGPYNEQFF.

The rearrangement uses TRBV18 and TRBJ1-4; D gene uncertain. Trimming left V 4 bases short and J 4 bases short, with 7 bases between. The CDR3 covers 13 residues. Germline CDR1 reads KGHSH; CDR2 reads LQKENI. CDR3 DNA: TGTGCCAGCTCACTCCCCAGTAATGAAAAACTGTTTTTT. This encodes CASSLPSNEKLFF.

V gene TRBV6-1 combines with J gene TRBJ1-6; TRBD1 is a possible D gene (5 bases). The CDR3 consists of 18 residues. CDR1 and CDR2 from the germline V gene are MNHNS and SASEGT. Trimming removed 0 bases from V and 0 bases from J, with 12 bases in between. The CDR3 DNA reads as TGTGCCAGCAGTGAAGCAGGCTTGGGGGTCTCCTATAATTCACCCCTCCACTTT. It translates to CASSEAGLGVSYNSPLHF.

The chain joins TRBV12-5 to TRBJ2-2; the match to TRBD2 covers 9 bases. There are 15 residues in the CDR3. J lost 2 bases, V lost 6 bases, and 4 bases had no gene match. CDR1 and CDR2 (germline): LGHNT, FRNRAP. The CDR3 sequence: CASGASGTNTGELFF. The CDR3 DNA sequence: TGTGCTAGTGGGGCTAGCGGGACAAACACCGGGGAGCTGTTTTTT.

The gene calls are TRBV2 and TRBJ2-7; 7 bases agree with TRBD1. V shed 7 bases, J shed 4 bases, and the junction held 7 bases outside the gene matches. The germline CDR1 and CDR2 sequences are SNHLY and FYNNEI. The CDR3 consists of 13 residues. CDR3 in amino acids: CASTTGMKYEQYF. The CDR3 nucleotides are TGTGCCAGCACGACAGGGATGAAATACGAGCAGTACTTC.

The chain recombines TRBV10-3 with TRBJ2-5; D is perhaps TRBD1 or TRBD2 (5 bases each). Germline CDR1 is ENHRY and CDR2 is SYGVKD. The CDR3 covers 15 residues. Trimming cost V 0 bases and J 1 base, with 9 bases left between them. The CDR3 loop reads CAISESGDRQETQYF. For the CDR3, the DNA is TGTGCCATCAGTGAGTCGGGGGACCGCCAAGAGACCCAGTACTTC.

This chain joins TRBV4-1 and TRBJ1-6, with no clear D. Trimming took 4 bases from V and 10 from J, leaving 20 bases between them. This CDR3 comprises 16 residues. Germline-derived CDR1 and CDR2 are MGHRA and YSYEKL. The CDR3 here is CASSLSASGPGSPLHF. CDR3 bases: TGCGCCAGCAGCCTTTCGGCCAGCGGCCCGGGGTCACCCCTCCACTTT.

This chain joins TRBV15 and TRBJ2-2; TRBD2 agrees at 8 bases. This CDR3 is 16 amino acids long. V shed 0 bases, J shed 13 bases, and the junction held 13 bases outside the gene matches. Per germline, CDR1 LNHNV and CDR2 YYDKDF (reference sequence). CDR3 DNA: TGTGCCACCAGCAGAGATCGGGGGGGCCTCCGGCCGATGCTGTTTTTT. This encodes CATSRDRGGLRPMLFF.

A few counts support this clone. The rearrangement uses TRBV7-6 and TRBJ2-3, with TRBD2 as a possible D gene (5 bases). V was cut by 5 bases and J by 2 bases, with 20 bases left in between. The length of the CDR3 is 17 residues. In germline, CDR1 is SGHVS, CDR2 FNYEAQ. CDR3 region: CASSPRGSGTTTDTQYF. The DNA of the CDR3 is TGTGCCAGCAGCCCCCGAGGGAGTGGAACCACCACAGATACGCAGTATTTT.

The CDR3 DNA reads TGTGCCAGCAGCTTAGAGCTGGGGTACGAGCAGTACTTC. It encodes CASSLELGYEQYF. The genes are TRBV7-6 and TRBJ2-7; D remains unclear. CDR1 and CDR2 from the germline V gene are SGHVS and FNYEAQ. V gave up 1 base and J gave up 4 bases, with 8 bases separating them. The CDR3 is 13 residues long.

This clone was seen once. This chain links TRBV6-5 with TRBJ1-1, with D tentatively TRBD1 (5 bases). Germline lookup yields CDR1 MNHEY and CDR2 SVGAGI. This CDR3 comprises 16 residues. V lost 2 bases and J lost 4, with 17 bases in between. CDR3 in DNA: TGTGCCAGCAGTTACGACCGGGACCTACTTGGCACTGAAGCTTTCTTT. This codes for CASSYDRDLLGTEAFF.

The J gene is TRBJ1-2, the V gene TRBV27; 8 bases align to TRBD1. V lost 5 bases and J lost 4; bases outside the gene matches: 3. The CDR3 covers 13 residues. Germline V CDR1 and CDR2: MNHEY, SMNVEV (reference sequence). The CDR3 loop reads CASSHTGGYGYTF. The DNA for the CDR3 is TGTGCCAGCAGTCACACAGGGGGCTATGGCTACACCTTC.

This clone was counted a single time. This rearrangement joins TRBV10-1 to TRBJ2-5; 10 bases map to TRBD2. Germline-derived CDR1 and CDR2 are WNHNN and SYGVQD (reference sequence). V lost 6 bases and J lost 3; bases outside the gene matches: 10. There are 16 residues in the CDR3. The CDR3 sequence: CASREDASGSKETQYF. In nucleotides, the CDR3 is TGCGCCAGCAGAGAAGATGCTAGCGGGAGTAAAGAGACCCAGTACTTC.

This clone occurred once. The chain joins TRBV5-8 to TRBJ1-2, with D possibly matching TRBD1 (6 bases). Germline V lookup: CDR1 SGHTS, CDR2 YDEGEE. The CDR3 is made up of 13 amino acids. The germline V and J ends were trimmed by 2 bases and 4 bases, with 9 bases remaining between them. The CDR3 coding sequence is TGTGCCAGCAGCTTTCGGGGGCTCTATGGCTACACCTTC. It encodes CASSFRGLYGYTF.

This clone was seen just once. The chain is built from TRBV2 and TRBJ2-7, with 12 bases aligning to TRBD1. The trim removed 7 bases at V and 7 bases at J, leaving 8 bases unmatched. Germline lookup yields CDR1 SNHLY and CDR2 FYNNEI. The CDR3 spans 14 residues. In nucleotides, the CDR3 is TGTGCCAGCATTGGCGGGACAGGGGGCCGAGAGCAGTACTTC. Translated, it gives CASIGGTGGREQYF.

The V and J genes are TRBV7-6 and TRBJ2-7, with TRBD2 matching over 9 bases. V shed 0 bases, J shed 5 bases, and the junction held 8 bases outside the gene matches. CDR1 and CDR2 (germline): SGHVS, FNYEAQ. The CDR3 is 16 amino acids. CDR3: CASSLAGVAGAHEQYF. CDR3 bases: TGTGCCAGCAGCTTAGCGGGGGTAGCGGGAGCTCACGAGCAGTACTTC.

The chain joins TRBV9 to TRBJ2-3; tentatively, D is TRBD2 (5 bases). The germline CDR1 and CDR2 sequences are SGDLS and YYNGEE. The ends were cut back, 0 bases at V and 2 bases at J, with 10 bases in the middle. The CDR3 is 15 residues long. The CDR3, as DNA: TGTGCCAGCAGCGTAGAGACTACCTCCACAGATACGCAGTATTTT. Its translation: CASSVETTSTDTQYF.

The CDR3 protein is CASSRREVAGGYTF. In DNA, the CDR3 is TGTGCCAGCAGCCGAAGGGAGGTGGCTGGTGGCTACACCTTC. The rearrangement links TRBV13 to TRBJ1-2; D not certain. Germline V CDR1 and CDR2: PRHDT, FYEKMQ (reference sequence). This CDR3 is built from 14 residues. The V end was cut by 5 bases, the J end by 7 bases, with 17 bases between.

The V and J genes are TRBV2 and TRBJ2-3; either TRBD1 or TRBD2 may supply D (6 bases each). Germline V gives CDR1 SNHLY, CDR2 FYNNEI. V lost 6 bases and J lost 1, with 17 bases in between. The CDR3 runs to 16 residues. Here the CDR3 reads CASRGIRGAGTDTQYF. The CDR3 region has the DNA TGTGCCAGCAGGGGGATTAGGGGGGCGGGCACAGATACGCAGTATTTT.

V and J are TRBV19 and TRBJ1-6; the D gene is possibly TRBD1 (5 bases). CDR1 and CDR2 (germline): LNHDA, SQIVND (reference sequence). The CDR3 is 16 amino acids. The V gene lost 3 bases and the J gene lost 8 bases, with 17 bases spanning the gap. CDR3 protein: CASSIMAGGVDSPLHF. The CDR3 nucleotides read TGTGCCAGTAGTATTATGGCGGGGGGGGTGGATTCACCCCTCCACTTT.

J is TRBJ2-4 and V is TRBV19; 9 nucleotides match TRBD2. The J segment lost 6 bases and the V segment lost 6 bases, leaving 15 bases of the junction unmatched. CDR3 length equals 17 residues. Germline values: CDR1 LNHDA, CDR2 SQIVND (reference sequence). The CDR3 bases are TGTGCCAGTAGGGACGGGATGGCGGGGGGGCCCAGAAACATTCAGTACTTC. This encodes CASRDGMAGGPRNIQYF.

V is TRBV15 and J is TRBJ1-4, with a weak D call TRBD1 (5 bases). Between the trimmed V and J ends, which lost 6 bases and 6 bases, there was a span of 11 bases. This CDR3 is built from 13 residues. Germline values: CDR1 LNHNV, CDR2 YYDKDF (reference sequence). CDR3 sequence (DNA): TGTGCCACCAGTGGGGGTTACCATGAAAAACTGTTTTTT. Translated, it gives CATSGGYHEKLFF.

V is TRBV29-1 and J is TRBJ2-7, with D possibly matching TRBD1 (5 bases). Germline values: CDR1 SQVTM, CDR2 ANQGSEA. The germline V and J ends were trimmed by 6 bases and 3 bases, with 9 bases remaining between them. The CDR3 length is 11 residues. The CDR3 DNA reads TGCAGCGTCTTCGACAGCTACGAGCAGTACTTC. Amino acid sequence: CSVFDSYEQYF.

The chain combines TRBV7-8 with TRBJ2-3; D unclear. This CDR3 region has 16 residues. Germline CDR1 is SGHVS and CDR2 is FQNEAQ. Trimming pared 1 base from V and 2 bases from J, leaving 13 bases between. CDR3 region: CASSLEGGTNTDTQYF. The CDR3 coding sequence is TGTGCCAGCAGCTTAGAAGGCGGAACGAACACAGATACGCAGTATTTT.

This clone is a singleton in its sample. The chain recombines TRBV7-9 with TRBJ2-7; no clear D. Germline V gives CDR1 SEHNR, CDR2 FQNEAQ (reference sequence). V was pared by 0 bases and J by 5 bases, with 5 bases between. This CDR3 has 12 residues. The CDR3 coding sequence is TGTGCCAGCAGCTTAGCGGGCGACGAGCAGTACTTC. Translation gives CASSLAGDEQYF.